This T cell receptor (beta chain) derives from a study of blood T cell repertoires in COVID-19. Using immunoSEQ multiplex PCR, the repertoire was profiled, and TCRdb retains in-frame clones only, with some absent. The table lists about 110,000 clones, about 78% of them singletons, with approximately 4.3% in the top ten. V was pared by 3 bases and J by 0 bases, with 12 bases between. Germline CDR1 reads KGHSH; CDR2 reads LQKENI. The CDR3 is 16 residues long. V is TRBV18 and J is TRBJ2-4, with D uncertain. This receptor was obtained from a human donor in a cohort sampled during active or convalescent COVID-19. The sequenced sample consisted of peripheral blood. The CDR3 loop is CASSPTDELAKNIQYF. The DNA for the CDR3 is TGTGCCAGCTCACCTACCGATGAGCTAGCCAAAAACATTCAGTACTTC. Full variable domain (remainder filled in from reference TRBV18 and TRBJ2-4): NAGVMQNPRHLVRRRGQEARLRCSPMKGHSHVYWYRQLPEEGLKFMVYLQKENIIDESGMPKERFSAEFPKEGPSILRIQQVVRGDSAAYFCASSPTDELAKNIQYFGAGTRLSVL.